What follows describes a single T cell receptor beta chain. The antigen this receptor binds is unknown. It has no much larger one-base neighbor in the sample; base qualities were not kept. The data were obtained in a study of human thymus T cells (dated by TCRdb to between 2020 and 2021). Context from the whole study: The study used roughly 8 infant thymus samples plus four related peripheral blood samples to characterize TCR alpha and beta repertoires. Donor ages ranging from about 6 to 244 days were recorded, and roughly six male and a couple of female infants were included in the cohort.

Overall study outcomes, separate from this receptor: V and J gene segment usage appeared biased in both thymic and peripheral blood repertoires. On average, thymus samples yielded 800,000 or so unique TCRB clonotypes, whereas blood samples yielded about 80,000. The related research found that thymic TCR repertoires overlapped highly between unrelated individuals.

Thymus tissue was collected as surgical resects that were removed during corrective cardiac surgery. Immunologically healthy infants undergoing open corrective cardiac surgery for congenital heart defects in Finland were used as donors. Thymocytes were freed from the tissue by mechanical means and kept at -70 degrees C as pellets of roughly 9-30 million cells. A QIAsymphony instrument was used to extract genomic DNA from the frozen cell pellets. The immunoSEQ multiplex PCR assay was used to amplify the TCRB and TCRAD loci from a standardized quantity of quality-controlled genomic DNA. The V(D)J region was spanned by amplicons of a length sufficient to cover the CDR3 and to identify V and J genes. The commercial immunoSEQ service was used to sequence amplicons on an Illumina platform. The original pipeline was this. Corrections for primer bias and sequencing errors followed previously described methods, while TCRAD and TCRB definitions were based on the IMGT database. Analysis of the repertoires was done with immunoSEQ Analyzer 3.0 and VDJTools and included basic statistics, V/J segment usage, diversity estimates, rarefaction and pairwise overlap. Diversity was estimated with Chao1, ChaoE, Efron-Thisted, Shannon and inverse Simpson indices, and also on datasets down-sampled to the smallest sample. Repertoire overlap was assessed by strict matching of CDR3 nucleotide sequence, V gene and J gene, and clustering was done by Jaccard-based multidimensional scaling. TCRdb's version of the immuneACCESS table is confined to in-frame rearrangements and falls short of the full clone set. An unresolved V gene accounts for under half of the shortfall where checked; the remainder is of unknown origin. V and J calls plus clone size are reproduced from that table; the DNA served to infer D and trimming. For this sample the table gives about 78,000 clones, of which just over 95% were detected only once. The top ten constitute 0.031% of the sample.

Trimming at the junction amounts to 8 bases on V and 4 bases on J, and the germline ends lie 11 bases apart. Looking up the germline V gene yields CDR1 MNHEY and CDR2 SVGAGI. From its cysteine to its phenylalanine, the CDR3 spans 12 amino acids. The CDR3 DNA has 36 bases and is translated from base 1. Sequencing was carried out using thymus tissue. The receptor chain draws on TRBV6-5 and TRBJ2-5; the D gene is perhaps TRBD2, on 6 matching bases. This clonotype originated in a boy less than two years old with a congenital heart defect but otherwise immunologically healthy. CDR3 region: CASRRGGETQYF. The nucleotides read TGTGCCAGCCGTAGGGGAGGAGAGACCCAGTACTTC.